Reported below is one T cell receptor (beta chain). What it binds is not known. It was healthy bone marrow donors who served as donors. These data come from a study of cytomegalovirus exposure and HLA in healthy donors. Study-wide context: Out of roughly 170 million T cells, an earlier analysis found 117 million unique TCR beta sequences in total. Whole-study results and caveats: A previous analysis found most TCR beta V segments productive roughly 87% or roughly 30% of the time.

In the PCR, 60 Vbeta and 13 Jbeta primers were used. The protocol was immunoSEQ multiplex PCR, while the TCRdb copy is restricted to in-frame clones and leaves out a portion. The data contain roughly 97,000 clones, around 72% of them seen just once; the ten biggest clones take up 3.5% to 4.5%. Sequenced: PBMCs. This receptor was obtained from a man aged 40-49 years in good health and CMV-seronegative.

The CDR3 loop is CASFAENYGYTF. The CDR3 region has the DNA TGTGCCAGCTTCGCAGAAAACTATGGCTACACCTTC. The chain joins TRBV10-3 to TRBJ1-2; D gene uncertain. Germline V gene sequence: CDR1 ENHRY, CDR2 SYGVKD. There are 12 residues in the CDR3. V was clipped by 10 bases and J by 2 bases, with 11 bases between them.